One and the same sample provided the 24 T cell receptor beta chains below, sequenced in a study of OX40 agonist ivuxolimab in advanced cancers. The assay was immunoSEQ multiplex PCR, and TCRdb's table has in-frame clones only and misses some. Of some 97,000 clones in the sample, 90% are singletons; the top ten hold about 0.16%. Sequencing was performed on CD4+ or CD8+ T cells sorted from blood, taken in a trial of the OX40 agonist ivuxolimab. The origin of the receptors is an adult with an advanced solid tumor such as melanoma, head and neck, liver or kidney cancer.

CDR3 bases: TGTGCCTGGAGTGTAGCATGGGTCGGGAACACTGAAGCTTTCTTT. It translates to CAWSVAWVGNTEAFF. The chain joins TRBV30 to TRBJ1-1; no reliable D call. Germline CDR1 is GTSNPN and CDR2 is SVGIG (reference sequence). The CDR3 spans 15 residues. V lost 0 bases and J 1 base, leaving 12 bases between the germline ends.

The rearrangement joins TRBV2 to TRBJ2-7; the match to TRBD1 covers 8 bases. CDR1 and CDR2 (germline): SNHLY, FYNNEI. Losses at the gene ends were 6 bases for V and 6 bases for J; bases not matched to a gene: 10. There are 14 residues in the CDR3. Here the CDR3 reads CASRTRQGASEQYF. In nucleotides, the CDR3 is TGTGCCAGCAGGACTAGGCAGGGGGCCTCCGAGCAGTACTTC.

The J gene is TRBJ2-1, the V gene TRBV6-5; weak D call: TRBD2 (6 bases). This CDR3 comprises 12 residues. Germline-derived CDR1 and CDR2 are MNHEY and SVGAGI. V lost 6 bases, J lost 13 bases, and 16 bases lay in between. Here the CDR3 DNA reads TGTGCCAGCAGCCCGGACCGGAGGGTTCAGTTCTTC. It codes for CASSPDRRVQFF.

The chain uses TRBV27 and TRBJ2-3; the D gene could be TRBD1 or TRBD2 (5 bases each). V lost 2 bases to trimming and J lost 1 base, with 10 bases between them. CDR3 length: 15 residues. The germline gives CDR1 MNHEY, CDR2 SMNVEV (reference sequence). CDR3 residues: CASSLGGVGTDTQYF. CDR3 nucleotide sequence: TGTGCCAGCAGTTTAGGGGGAGTGGGCACAGATACGCAGTATTTT.

This chain uses TRBV6-1 with TRBJ1-5; 8 nucleotides agree with TRBD1. V lost 1 base, J lost 2 bases, and 10 bases stayed unmatched. The V gene's germline CDR1 is MNHNS and CDR2 SASEGT. The CDR3 spans 18 residues. As DNA, the CDR3 is TGTGCCAGCAGTGAAGGACAGGGGCGTCCCCCAGGCAATCAGCCCCAGCATTTT. It codes for CASSEGQGRPPGNQPQHF.

The chain carries TRBV30 and TRBJ2-1, with 7 bases lining up with TRBD2. The length of the CDR3 is 13 residues. The ends lost 3 bases at V and 4 bases at J; junction bases unmatched: 3. Germline loops: CDR1 GTSNPN, CDR2 SVGIG (reference sequence). CDR3 region: CAWSQLAYNEQFF. The DNA for the CDR3 is TGTGCCTGGAGCCAACTAGCGTACAATGAGCAGTTCTTC.

The rearrangement links TRBV28 to TRBJ1-5; D not certain. The CDR3 loop spans 16 amino acids. Trimming shortened V by 3 bases and J by 6 bases, and 18 bases separated the two germline ends. Germline loops: CDR1 MDHEN, CDR2 SYDVKM. The CDR3 protein is CASSFLGLSRIQPQHF. The CDR3, as DNA: TGTGCCAGCAGTTTTTTAGGCCTGTCCCGTATTCAGCCCCAGCATTTT.

This clone showed up just once. This chain uses TRBV14 with TRBJ2-1, with D possibly TRBD2 on 6 matching bases. The CDR3 loop spans 15 amino acids. With 4 bases removed from V and 1 base from J, the gap between germline ends came to 11 bases. From germline, CDR1 is SGHDN and CDR2 FVKESK. The CDR3 spells CASSRNAGSYNEQFF. DNA of the CDR3: TGTGCCAGCAGCCGAAACGCGGGATCCTACAATGAGCAGTTCTTC.

V gene TRBV13 combines with J gene TRBJ2-1; D is unclear. Germline CDR1 is PRHDT and CDR2 is FYEKMQ (reference sequence). The length of the CDR3 is 13 residues. Trimming took off 5 bases at V and 4 bases at J, with 9 bases between the two ends. The CDR3 region has the DNA TGTGCCAGCAGCGGCCTATTATACAATGAGCAGTTCTTC. This translates into CASSGLLYNEQFF.

This chain joins TRBV2 and TRBJ1-1, with 9 bases identical to TRBD1. CDR1 is SNHLY and CDR2 is FYNNEI in the germline V gene. With 6 bases clipped from V and 0 bases from J, the junction kept 5 bases outside the gene matches. The CDR3 contains 15 residues. The chain's CDR3 is CASSGRDRVNTEAFF. The CDR3 DNA reads as TGTGCCAGCAGCGGACGGGACAGGGTGAACACTGAAGCTTTCTTT.

The J gene is TRBJ1-5, the V gene TRBV28, with 12 bases aligning to TRBD1. CDR1 is MDHEN and CDR2 is SYDVKM in the germline V gene. The CDR3 loop spans 16 amino acids. J lost 4 bases, V lost 3 bases, and 4 bases had no gene match. DNA of the CDR3: TGTGCCAGCAGTTTGGGACAGGGGGCTTGGAATCAGCCCCAGCATTTT. As protein: CASSLGQGAWNQPQHF.

This chain links TRBV19 with TRBJ2-2; TRBD2 matches at 16 bases. With 10 bases clipped from V and 5 bases from J, the junction kept 19 bases outside the gene matches. This CDR3 has 20 amino acids. Germline V gene data show CDR1 as LNHDA and CDR2 as SQIVND (reference sequence). The CDR3 reads CATPAGTSGRATSDTGELFF. CDR3 coding DNA: TGTGCCACCCCCGCCGGGACTAGCGGGAGGGCGACCTCGGATACCGGGGAGCTGTTTTTT.

This rearrangement joins TRBV5-1 to TRBJ2-3; D possibly corresponds to TRBD1 (5 bases). V gave up 4 bases and J gave up 2 bases, with 14 bases separating them. The CDR3 covers 15 residues. Germline assignment: CDR1 SGHRS and CDR2 YFSETQ. The CDR3 loop is CASSRAGILTDTQYF. CDR3 DNA sequence: TGCGCCAGCAGCCGAGCAGGGATACTCACAGATACGCAGTATTTT.

V gene TRBV19 combines with J gene TRBJ2-7; 12 positions match TRBD2. Looked up from germline, CDR1 is LNHDA and CDR2 is SQIVND (reference sequence). The CDR3 totals 16 residues. The ends lost 6 bases at V and 2 bases at J; junction bases unmatched: 8. CDR3 protein: CASRAGTSGPTYEQYF. The CDR3 bases are TGTGCCAGTAGGGCCGGGACTAGCGGGCCCACCTACGAGCAGTACTTC.

J is TRBJ1-1 and V is TRBV18, with D possibly matching TRBD1 (6 bases). Per the germline V gene, CDR1 is KGHSH and CDR2 is LQKENI. This CDR3 has 13 amino acids. V gave up 6 bases and J gave up 4 bases, with 12 bases separating them. The CDR3 DNA sequence: TGTGCCAGCTCCGAGGGGGGAATCACTGAAGCTTTCTTT. This translates into CASSEGGITEAFF.

The chain recombines TRBV5-1 with TRBJ2-5, with D unresolved. The tail of the sequence fits TRBJ2-7 better, so the J call may be wrong. The CDR3 contains 13 residues. Germline lookup yields CDR1 SGHRS and CDR2 YFSETQ. CDR3 bases: TGCGCCAGCAGCTTGTACTATGGAAGCGAGCAGTACTTC. Translated: CASSLYYGSEQYF.

The chain joins TRBV4-1 to TRBJ1-5; D is possibly TRBD1 (6 bases). The CDR3 has 14 residues. Trimming took 4 bases from V and 5 from J, leaving 12 bases between them. Per germline, CDR1 MGHRA and CDR2 YSYEKL. The CDR3 loop is CASSLDRTYQPQHF. The CDR3, as DNA: TGCGCCAGCAGCCTTGACAGGACGTATCAGCCCCAGCATTTT.

The chain uses TRBV6-6 and TRBJ2-3; D is unresolved. Trimming stripped 5 bases from V and 2 bases from J, with 5 bases between. CDR3 length equals 12 residues. Germline V gene sequence: CDR1 MNHNY, CDR2 SVGAGI (reference sequence). DNA for the CDR3: TGTGCCAGCAGTCACCTCACAGATACGCAGTATTTT. Protein sequence: CASSHLTDTQYF.

The chain joins TRBV27 to TRBJ1-5; no reliable D call. Per the germline V gene, CDR1 is MNHEY and CDR2 is SMNVEV (reference sequence). Trimming shortened V by 2 bases and J by 4 bases, and 18 bases separated the two germline ends. The CDR3 has 17 amino acids. CDR3 bases: TGTGCCAGCAGTTTAACTCCGCCCGCCAGAACGAATCAGCCCCAGCATTTT. Its protein product is CASSLTPPARTNQPQHF.

The rearrangement links TRBV7-3 to TRBJ1-2, with 8 bases lining up with TRBD1. From germline, CDR1 is SGHTA and CDR2 FQGTGA. The CDR3 contains 14 residues. With V trimmed by 5 bases and J by 4 bases, 6 bases remained unmatched. The CDR3: CASSPGDRSYGYTF. The CDR3 nucleotides read TGTGCCAGCAGCCCAGGGGACAGGTCCTATGGCTACACCTTC. Filled out from reference TRBV7-3 and TRBJ1-2, the complete variable domain reads GAGVSQTPSNKVTEKGKYVELRCDPISGHTALYWYRQSLGQGPEFLIYFQGTGAADDSGLPNDRFFAVRPEGSVSTLKIQRTERGDSAVYLCASSPGDRSYGYTFGSGTRLTVV.

This sequence joins TRBV27 and TRBJ2-1, with 9 bases aligning to TRBD2. CDR1 is MNHEY, CDR2 SMNVEV, per germline (reference sequence). The CDR3 runs to 17 residues. With 5 bases clipped from V and 0 bases from J, the junction kept 8 bases outside the gene matches. The CDR3 nucleotides are TGTGCCAGCAGTAAAATAGCGGGGGCCTTCTCCTACAATGAGCAGTTCTTC. Protein: CASSKIAGAFSYNEQFF.

The genes are TRBV7-8 and TRBJ2-7, with 7 bases fitting TRBD1. Trimming removed 5 bases from V and 0 bases from J; junction bases left unmatched: 13. CDR3 length: 17 amino acids. CDR1 SGHVS and CDR2 FQNEAQ come from the germline V gene. CDR3 sequence: CASSPQGLTISSYEQYF. The CDR3 coding sequence is TGTGCCAGCAGCCCACAGGGGCTAACAATAAGCTCCTACGAGCAGTACTTC.

The chain links TRBV6-4 to TRBJ1-1, with a tentative D call TRBD1 (5 bases). Germline CDR1 MRHNA, CDR2 SNTAGT. Trimming shortened V by 6 bases and J by 7 bases, and 18 bases separated the two germline ends. This CDR3 is 14 amino acids long. DNA for the CDR3: TGTGCCAGCAGATTATCTACCGGGACGAATGAAGCTTTCTTT. It specifies CASRLSTGTNEAFF.

The chain is built from TRBV2 and TRBJ1-2; D not resolved. CDR3 length: 12 amino acids. Germline CDR1 and CDR2: SNHLY and FYNNEI. V was cut by 6 bases and J by 4 bases, with 9 bases left in between. In DNA form, the CDR3 reads TGTGCCAGCAGCGATCGGGGCTATGGCTACACCTTC. Translating gives CASSDRGYGYTF.